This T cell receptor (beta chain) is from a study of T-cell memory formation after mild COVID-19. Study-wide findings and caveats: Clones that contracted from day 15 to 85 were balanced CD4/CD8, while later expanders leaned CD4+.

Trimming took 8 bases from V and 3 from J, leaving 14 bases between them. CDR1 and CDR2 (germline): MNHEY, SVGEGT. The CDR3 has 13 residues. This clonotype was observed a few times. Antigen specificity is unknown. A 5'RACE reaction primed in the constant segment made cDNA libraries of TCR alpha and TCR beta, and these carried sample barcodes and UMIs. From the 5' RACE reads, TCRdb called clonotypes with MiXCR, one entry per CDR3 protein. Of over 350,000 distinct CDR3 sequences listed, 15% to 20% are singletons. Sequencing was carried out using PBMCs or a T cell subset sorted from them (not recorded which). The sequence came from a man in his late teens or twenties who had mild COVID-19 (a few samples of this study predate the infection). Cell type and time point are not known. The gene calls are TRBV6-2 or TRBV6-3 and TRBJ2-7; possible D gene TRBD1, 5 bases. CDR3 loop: CASAAGLSYEQYF. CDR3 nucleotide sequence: TGTGCCAGCGCGGCAGGGCTAAGCTACGAGCAGTACTTC.